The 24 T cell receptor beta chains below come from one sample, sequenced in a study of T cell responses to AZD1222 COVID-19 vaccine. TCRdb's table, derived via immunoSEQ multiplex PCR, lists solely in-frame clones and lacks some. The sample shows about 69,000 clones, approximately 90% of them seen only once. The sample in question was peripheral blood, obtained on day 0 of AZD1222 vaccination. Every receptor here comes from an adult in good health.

The DNA for the CDR3 is TGTGCCAGTAGTATCTTGGATGAAAAACTGTTTTTT. It codes for CASSILDEKLFF. V usage is TRBV19 and J usage is TRBJ1-4, with D unresolved. Trimming pared 3 bases from V and 6 bases from J, leaving 5 bases between. The CDR3 spans 12 residues. Germline V gene data show CDR1 as LNHDA and CDR2 as SQIVND (reference sequence).

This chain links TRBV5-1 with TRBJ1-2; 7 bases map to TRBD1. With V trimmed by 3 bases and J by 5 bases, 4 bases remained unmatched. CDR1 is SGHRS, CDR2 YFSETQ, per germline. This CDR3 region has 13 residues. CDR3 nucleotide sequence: TGCGCCAGCAGCTACGACAGGGATTATGGCTACACCTTC. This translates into CASSYDRDYGYTF.

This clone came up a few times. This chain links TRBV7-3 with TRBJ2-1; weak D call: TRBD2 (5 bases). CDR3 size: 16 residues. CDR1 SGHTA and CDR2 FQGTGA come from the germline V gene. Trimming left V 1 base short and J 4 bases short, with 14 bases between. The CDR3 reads CASSLNAPGSYNEQFF. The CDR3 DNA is TGTGCCAGCAGCTTAAACGCCCCGGGAAGTTACAATGAGCAGTTCTTC.

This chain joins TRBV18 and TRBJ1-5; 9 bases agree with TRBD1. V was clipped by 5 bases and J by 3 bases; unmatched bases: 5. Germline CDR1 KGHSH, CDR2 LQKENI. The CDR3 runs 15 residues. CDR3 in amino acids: CASSSRDRVNQPQHF. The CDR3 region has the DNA TGTGCCAGCTCATCCCGGGACAGGGTCAATCAGCCCCAGCATTTT. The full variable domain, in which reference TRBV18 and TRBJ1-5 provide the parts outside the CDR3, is NAGVMQNPRHLVRRRGQEARLRCSPMKGHSHVYWYRQLPEEGLKFMVYLQKENIIDESGMPKERFSAEFPKEGPSILRIQQVVRGDSAAYFCASSSRDRVNQPQHFGDGTRLSIL.

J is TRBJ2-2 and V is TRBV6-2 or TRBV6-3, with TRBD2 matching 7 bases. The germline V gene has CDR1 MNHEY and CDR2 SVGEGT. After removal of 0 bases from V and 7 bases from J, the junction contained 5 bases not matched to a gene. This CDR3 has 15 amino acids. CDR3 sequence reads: CASSYSGREYGELFF. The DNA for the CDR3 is TGTGCCAGCAGTTACTCGGGGCGGGAGTACGGGGAGCTGTTTTTT.

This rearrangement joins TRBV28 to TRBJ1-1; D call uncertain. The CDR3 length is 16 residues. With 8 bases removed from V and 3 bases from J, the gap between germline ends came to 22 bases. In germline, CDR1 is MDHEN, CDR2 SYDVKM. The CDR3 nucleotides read TGTGCCAGCCCAAAAAGTGGTCGCCCCTGGGACACTGAAGCTTTCTTT. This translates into CASPKSGRPWDTEAFF.

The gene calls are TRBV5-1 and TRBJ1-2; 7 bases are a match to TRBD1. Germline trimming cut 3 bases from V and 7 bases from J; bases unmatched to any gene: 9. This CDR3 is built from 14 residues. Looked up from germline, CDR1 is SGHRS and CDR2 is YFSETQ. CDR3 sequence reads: CASSSQGGGIGYTF. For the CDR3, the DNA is TGCGCCAGCAGCTCCCAGGGGGGCGGAATTGGCTACACCTTC.

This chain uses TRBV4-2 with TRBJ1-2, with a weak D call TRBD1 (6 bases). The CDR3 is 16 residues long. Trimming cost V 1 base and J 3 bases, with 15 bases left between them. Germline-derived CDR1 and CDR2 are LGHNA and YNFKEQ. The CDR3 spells CASSQAQGRGDYGYTF. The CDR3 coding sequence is TGTGCCAGCAGCCAAGCCCAAGGCAGGGGAGACTATGGCTACACCTTC.

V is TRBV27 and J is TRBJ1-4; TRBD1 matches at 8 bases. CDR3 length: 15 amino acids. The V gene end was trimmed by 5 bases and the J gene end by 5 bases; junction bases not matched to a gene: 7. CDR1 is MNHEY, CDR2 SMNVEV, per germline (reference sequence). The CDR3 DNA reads TGTGCCAGCAGTCTCAGACAGGGGAAGAATGAAAAACTGTTTTTT. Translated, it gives CASSLRQGKNEKLFF.

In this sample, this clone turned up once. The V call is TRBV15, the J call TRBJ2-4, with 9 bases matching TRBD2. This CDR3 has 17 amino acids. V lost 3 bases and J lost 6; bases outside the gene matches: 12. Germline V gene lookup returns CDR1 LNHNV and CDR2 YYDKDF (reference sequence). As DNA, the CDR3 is TGTGCCACCAGCAGGAAGTACCTAGCGGGAATCGGAAACATTCAGTACTTC. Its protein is CATSRKYLAGIGNIQYF. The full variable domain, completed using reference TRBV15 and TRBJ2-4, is DAMVIQNPRYQVTQFGKPVTLSCSQTLNHNVMYWYQQKSSQAPKLLFHYYDKDFNNEADTPDNFQSRRPNTSFCFLDIRSPGLGDTAMYLCATSRKYLAGIGNIQYFGAGTRLSVL.

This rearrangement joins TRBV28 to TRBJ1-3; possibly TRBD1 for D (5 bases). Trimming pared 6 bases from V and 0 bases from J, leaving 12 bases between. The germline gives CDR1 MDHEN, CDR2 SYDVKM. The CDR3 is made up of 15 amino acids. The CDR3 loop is CASSHPGDSGNTIYF. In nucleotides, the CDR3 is TGTGCCAGCAGCCATCCGGGGGACTCTGGAAACACCATATATTTT.

CDR3 loop: CASSRDRGRYNEQFF. The CDR3, as DNA: TGTGCCAGCAGCAGGGACAGGGGAAGATACAATGAGCAGTTCTTC. The chain recombines TRBV5-4 with TRBJ2-1; 10 bases are a match to TRBD1. Germline-derived CDR1 and CDR2 are SGHNT and YYREEE (reference sequence). Trimming removed 4 bases from V and 4 bases from J; junction bases left unmatched: 5. The CDR3 is 15 amino acids.

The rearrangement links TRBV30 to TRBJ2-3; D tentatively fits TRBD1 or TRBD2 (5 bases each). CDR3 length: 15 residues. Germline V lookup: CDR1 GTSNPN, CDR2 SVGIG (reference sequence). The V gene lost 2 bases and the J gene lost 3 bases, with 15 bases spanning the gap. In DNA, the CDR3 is TGTGCCTGGAGTCTCCCCTCGAGGGGAACAGATACGCAGTATTTT. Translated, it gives CAWSLPSRGTDTQYF.

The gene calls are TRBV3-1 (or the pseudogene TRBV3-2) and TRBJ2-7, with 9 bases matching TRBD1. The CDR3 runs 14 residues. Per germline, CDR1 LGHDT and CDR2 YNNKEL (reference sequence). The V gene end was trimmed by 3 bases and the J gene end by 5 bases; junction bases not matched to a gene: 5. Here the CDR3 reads CASSHGQGRHEQYF. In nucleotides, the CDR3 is TGTGCCAGCAGCCACGGACAGGGGCGTCACGAGCAGTACTTC.

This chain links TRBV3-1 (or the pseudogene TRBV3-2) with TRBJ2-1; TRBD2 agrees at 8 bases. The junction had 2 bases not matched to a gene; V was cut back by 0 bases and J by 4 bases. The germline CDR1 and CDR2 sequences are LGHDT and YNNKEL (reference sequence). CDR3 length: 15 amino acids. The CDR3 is CASSQESGGYNEQFF. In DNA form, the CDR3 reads TGTGCCAGCAGCCAAGAAAGCGGGGGTTACAATGAGCAGTTCTTC.

The CDR3 sequence is CASSPGGSYEQYF. CDR3 nucleotide sequence: TGTGCCAGCAGTCCCGGGGGGTCCTACGAGCAGTACTTC. V is TRBV27 and J is TRBJ2-7; 7 positions match TRBD2. The germline CDR1 and CDR2 sequences are MNHEY and SMNVEV (reference sequence). The CDR3 is made up of 13 amino acids. The ends lost 5 bases at V and 1 base at J; junction bases unmatched: 2.

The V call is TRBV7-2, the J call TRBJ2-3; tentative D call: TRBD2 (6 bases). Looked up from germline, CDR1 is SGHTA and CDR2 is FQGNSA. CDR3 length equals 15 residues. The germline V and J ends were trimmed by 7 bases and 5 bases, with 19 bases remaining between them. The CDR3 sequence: CASTAQGAGGDTQYF. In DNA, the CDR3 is TGTGCCAGCACCGCCCAGGGCGCCGGGGGAGATACGCAGTATTTT.

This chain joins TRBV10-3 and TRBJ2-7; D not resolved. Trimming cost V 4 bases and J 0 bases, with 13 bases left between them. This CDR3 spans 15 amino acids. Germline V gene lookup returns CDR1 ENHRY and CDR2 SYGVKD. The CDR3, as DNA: TGTGCCATCAGTGGACGGACGGGTGGCTCCTACGAGCAGTACTTC. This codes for CAISGRTGGSYEQYF.

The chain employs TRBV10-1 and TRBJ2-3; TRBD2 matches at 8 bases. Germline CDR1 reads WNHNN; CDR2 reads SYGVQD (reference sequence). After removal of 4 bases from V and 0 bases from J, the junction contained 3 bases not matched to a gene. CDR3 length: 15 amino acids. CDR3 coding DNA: TGCGCCAGCAGTGTTGTAGCGGGGAGCACAGATACGCAGTATTTT. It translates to CASSVVAGSTDTQYF.

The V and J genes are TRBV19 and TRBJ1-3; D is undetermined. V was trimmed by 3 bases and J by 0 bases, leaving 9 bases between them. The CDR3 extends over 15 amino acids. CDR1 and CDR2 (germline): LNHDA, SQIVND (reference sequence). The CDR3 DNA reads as TGTGCCAGTAGTATTTTTTTGAACTCTGGAAACACCATATATTTT. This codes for CASSIFLNSGNTIYF.

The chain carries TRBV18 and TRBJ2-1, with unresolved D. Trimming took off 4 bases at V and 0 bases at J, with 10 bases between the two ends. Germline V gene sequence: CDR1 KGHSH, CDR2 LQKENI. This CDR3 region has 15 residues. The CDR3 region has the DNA TGTGCCAGCTCACTAGACTGGAGCTCCTACAATGAGCAGTTCTTC. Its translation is CASSLDWSSYNEQFF.

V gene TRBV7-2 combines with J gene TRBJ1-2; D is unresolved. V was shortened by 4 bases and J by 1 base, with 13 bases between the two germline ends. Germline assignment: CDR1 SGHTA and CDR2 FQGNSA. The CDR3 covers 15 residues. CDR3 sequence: CASSYYGELNYGYTF. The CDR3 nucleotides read TGTGCCAGCAGCTACTACGGTGAACTTAACTATGGCTACACCTTC. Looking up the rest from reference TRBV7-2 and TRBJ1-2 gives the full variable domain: GAGVSQSPSNKVTEKGKDVELRCDPISGHTALYWYRQSLGQGLEFLIYFQGNSAPDKSGLPSDRFSAERTGGSVSTLTIQRTQQEDSAVYLCASSYYGELNYGYTFGSGTRLTVV.

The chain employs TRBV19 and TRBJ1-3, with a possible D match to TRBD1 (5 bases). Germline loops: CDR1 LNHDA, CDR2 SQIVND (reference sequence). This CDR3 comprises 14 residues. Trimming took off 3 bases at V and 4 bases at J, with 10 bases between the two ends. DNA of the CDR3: TGTGCCAGTAGTATCTTCCAGGGCGGAAACACCATATATTTT. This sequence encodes CASSIFQGGNTIYF.

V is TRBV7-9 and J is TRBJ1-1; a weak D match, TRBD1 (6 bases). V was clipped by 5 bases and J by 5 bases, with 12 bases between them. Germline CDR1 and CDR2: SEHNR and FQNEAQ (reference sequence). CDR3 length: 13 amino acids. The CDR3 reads CASSVQGLTEAFF. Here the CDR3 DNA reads TGTGCCAGCAGCGTACAGGGTTTGACTGAAGCTTTCTTT.